This passage covers 11 T cell receptor beta chains from one sample sequenced in a study of CD8+ T cells in alopecia areata. Once RNA had been extracted, it was reverse transcribed into cDNA to act as the sequencing template. The method was immunoSEQ multiplex PCR; TCRdb's version includes in-frame clones alone and lacks a portion of them. The table has approximately 150,000 clones, 50% to 60% seen once. Sequences were obtained from CD4+ T cells sorted from blood. The receptors shown here come from a human donor in good health.

The chain has TRBV5-6 and TRBJ2-3; D is ambiguous. The CDR3 length is 14 residues. CDR1 and CDR2 from the germline V gene are SGHDT and YYEEEE. Deletions cut 2 bases from V and 4 bases from J, with 11 bases between. CDR3 in amino acids: CASSLSSSPDTQYF. As DNA, the CDR3 is TGTGCCAGCAGCTTATCCAGTTCCCCAGATACGCAGTATTTT.

The chain carries TRBV30 and TRBJ1-2; D not certain. Between the trimmed V and J ends, which lost 1 base and 7 bases, there was a span of 19 bases. Germline V gives CDR1 GTSNPN, CDR2 SVGIG (reference sequence). The CDR3 length is 15 residues. CDR3 in amino acids: CAWSGRDYVVFGYTF. DNA of the CDR3: TGTGCCTGGAGTGGACGGGATTACGTCGTTTTTGGCTACACCTTC.

The chain uses TRBV29-1 and TRBJ1-5, with D possibly being TRBD1 (5 bases). Germline CDR1 is SQVTM and CDR2 is ANQGSEA. The CDR3 is 13 amino acids. The CDR3 coding sequence is TGCATCCTAACGGGGCGGATAAATCAGCCCCAGCATTTT. Amino acid sequence: CILTGRINQPQHF.

This clone has a handful of counts. The chain carries TRBV10-3 and TRBJ1-2; D call uncertain. V was trimmed by 7 bases and J by 0 bases, leaving 15 bases between them. The CDR3 is 15 residues long. Germline lookup yields CDR1 ENHRY and CDR2 SYGVKD. The CDR3 DNA sequence: TGTGCCATCATCGACAACCCCCGAGCTAACTATGGCTACACCTTC. Its translation: CAIIDNPRANYGYTF.

The gene calls are TRBV29-1 and TRBJ2-4, with no clear D. Trimming cost V 0 bases and J 7 bases, with 7 bases left between them. Germline assignment: CDR1 SQVTM and CDR2 ANQGSEA. The CDR3 has 12 amino acids. As DNA, the CDR3 is TGCAGCGTTGAAGATAGAAGGAACATTCAGTACTTC. This translates into CSVEDRRNIQYF.

The CDR3 here is CASRNKEGLANEQFF. In DNA, the CDR3 is TGTGCCAGCAGGAACAAGGAGGGACTAGCTAATGAGCAGTTCTTC. The chain joins TRBV7-2 to TRBJ2-1, with TRBD2 matching over 9 bases. This CDR3 is built from 15 residues. The trim removed 6 bases at V and 7 bases at J, leaving 10 bases unmatched. Germline V gives CDR1 SGHTA, CDR2 FQGNSA.

The chain joins TRBV29-1 to TRBJ2-1; D is possibly TRBD2 (5 bases). Per the germline V gene, CDR1 is SQVTM and CDR2 is ANQGSEA. This CDR3 has 15 residues. V lost 4 bases to trimming and J lost 0 bases, with 13 bases between them. CDR3 coding DNA: TGCAGCGTTGCGGGGTCCGAGAGCTCCTACAATGAGCAGTTCTTC. It codes for CSVAGSESSYNEQFF.

The J gene is TRBJ2-5, the V gene TRBV29-1; TRBD2 matches 8 bases. CDR3 size: 15 residues. After removal of 1 base from V and 7 bases from J, the junction contained 11 bases not matched to a gene. Germline-derived CDR1 and CDR2 are SQVTM and ANQGSEA. CDR3 protein: CSVEGWTSQARTQYF. CDR3 coding DNA: TGCAGCGTTGAAGGGTGGACTAGCCAGGCGAGGACCCAGTACTTC.

This clone was counted between two and nine times. V usage is TRBV29-1 and J usage is TRBJ2-5, with D possibly TRBD2 on 6 matching bases. This CDR3 has 16 residues. Trimming pared 7 bases from V and 2 bases from J, leaving 23 bases between. Germline V lookup: CDR1 SQVTM, CDR2 ANQGSEA. The CDR3 DNA reads TGCAGCGCTGGGGGTCCTGTCGGGAGTGGGCAAGAGACCCAGTACTTC. Encoded protein: CSAGGPVGSGQETQYF.

CDR3 DNA: TGCGCCAGCGGGCTTTTAATGGGAGAGTATTACCGGTTCTTC. The encoded protein is CASGLLMGEYYRFF. The V and J genes are TRBV4-1 and TRBJ2-1; tentative D call: TRBD2 (5 bases). Germline CDR1 MGHRA, CDR2 YSYEKL. The V gene lost 8 bases and the J gene lost 15 bases, with 26 bases spanning the gap. CDR3 size: 14 residues.

The chain links TRBV28 to TRBJ1-2; D is perhaps TRBD1 (5 bases). The CDR3 spans 15 residues. From germline, CDR1 is MDHEN and CDR2 SYDVKM. Trimming left V 6 bases short and J 4 bases short, with 18 bases between. Here the CDR3 reads CASSRDPSGSYGYTF. DNA of the CDR3: TGTGCCAGCAGCCGGGACCCAAGCGGTTCCTATGGCTACACCTTC.